Shown below are 23 T cell receptor beta chains from a single sample sequenced in a study of cytomegalovirus exposure and HLA in healthy donors. This PCR relied on a set of 60 Vbeta primers and 13 Jbeta primers. Produced via immunoSEQ multiplex PCR; TCRdb's table is partial and in-frame only. This table has fewer than 140,000 clones, around 79% appearing once. Sequencing input: PBMCs. The receptors originated from a man aged 55 to 70 in good health and CMV-seronegative.

V and J are TRBV10-3 and TRBJ1-2, with 8 bases matching TRBD1. Per the germline V gene, CDR1 is ENHRY and CDR2 is SYGVKD. The CDR3 length is 15 residues. J was trimmed by 8 bases and V by 2 bases; bases with no gene match: 10. For the CDR3, the DNA is TGTGCCATCAGTGAGGAGGCTGGACAGGGCCGCGGCTACACCTTC. This sequence encodes CAISEEAGQGRGYTF.

This clone appeared a single time. The chain has TRBV5-4 and TRBJ1-3; weak D call: TRBD1 (5 bases). The length of the CDR3 is 14 residues. Looked up from germline, CDR1 is SGHNT and CDR2 is YYREEE (reference sequence). Trimming stripped 0 bases from V and 4 bases from J, with 8 bases between. The CDR3 sequence is CASSLGGEGNTIYF. CDR3 coding DNA: TGTGCCAGCAGCTTGGGGGGGGAAGGAAACACCATATATTTT.

The chain carries TRBV7-2 and TRBJ1-3; no reliable D call. CDR3 size: 13 residues. Germline V CDR1 and CDR2: SGHTA, FQGNSA. V lost 5 bases, J lost 4 bases, and 9 bases lay in between. The CDR3, as DNA: TGTGCCAGCAGCCTCAGTACGGGAAACACCATATATTTT. As protein: CASSLSTGNTIYF.

This sequence joins TRBV19 and TRBJ2-2, with a tentative D call TRBD2 (6 bases). Trimming removed 6 bases from V and 3 bases from J, with 17 bases in between. CDR1 is LNHDA, CDR2 SQIVND, per germline (reference sequence). The CDR3 sequence is 16 residues long. CDR3 sequence (DNA): TGTGCCAGTAGAGAGTGGGCGGGACGGGACACCGGGGAGCTGTTTTTT. Protein product: CASREWAGRDTGELFF.

The chain combines TRBV5-5 with TRBJ1-4; possible D gene TRBD1, 6 bases. Germline-derived CDR1 and CDR2 are SGHKS and YYEKEE (reference sequence). The CDR3 loop spans 15 amino acids. V gave up 0 bases and J gave up 6 bases, with 12 bases separating them. The DNA for the CDR3 is TGTGCCAGCAGCTTGGCAACCAGGGGAGATGAAAAACTGTTTTTT. Encoded protein: CASSLATRGDEKLFF.

This rearrangement joins TRBV6-1 to TRBJ1-1, with D possibly being TRBD1 (5 bases). Germline CDR1 MNHNS, CDR2 SASEGT. V was trimmed by 3 bases and J by 1 base, leaving 6 bases between them. The CDR3 is made up of 13 amino acids. The CDR3 region is CASSEQGNTEAFF. As DNA, the CDR3 is TGTGCCAGCAGTGAGCAGGGGAACACTGAAGCTTTCTTT.

This chain joins TRBV7-9 and TRBJ2-7; no reliable D call. Germline V CDR1 and CDR2: SEHNR, FQNEAQ (reference sequence). V was pared by 10 bases and J by 4 bases, with 17 bases between. The CDR3 loop spans 13 amino acids. The CDR3 DNA reads as TGTGCCACCAGGCTCCAACTATCATACGAGCAGTACGTC. As protein: CATRLQLSYEQYV.

The rearrangement uses TRBV6-1 and TRBJ1-5; D is possibly TRBD1 (5 bases). V lost 1 base and J 5 bases, leaving 9 bases between the germline ends. This CDR3 comprises 14 residues. Germline V gene sequence: CDR1 MNHNS, CDR2 SASEGT. The CDR3 sequence: CASSEVGGDQPQHF. CDR3 bases: TGTGCCAGCAGTGAAGTAGGAGGGGATCAGCCCCAGCATTTT.

The V and J genes are TRBV7-8 and TRBJ1-6; D uncertain. Trimming stripped 4 bases from V and 5 bases from J, with 12 bases between. Germline values: CDR1 SGHVS, CDR2 FQNEAQ. The CDR3 has 15 residues. The chain's CDR3 is CASSSPGINNSPLHF. CDR3 bases: TGTGCCAGCAGCTCCCCCGGGATAAATAATTCACCCCTCCACTTT. The full variable domain, in which reference TRBV7-8 and TRBJ1-6 provide the parts outside the CDR3, is GAGVSQSPRYKVAKRGQDVALRCDPISGHVSLFWYQQALGQGPEFLTYFQNEAQLDKSGLPSDRFFAERPEGSVSTLKIQRTQQEDSAVYLCASSSPGINNSPLHFGNGTRLTVT.

This sequence joins TRBV15 and TRBJ2-5, with 7 bases aligning to TRBD2. V was pared by 4 bases and J by 4 bases, with 9 bases of the junction left unmatched. Germline-derived CDR1 and CDR2 are LNHNV and YYDKDF (reference sequence). There are 15 residues in the CDR3. The CDR3 region has the DNA TGTGCCACCAGCACCAGCGGGGCCCTGAGAGAGACCCAGTACTTC. Translated, it gives CATSTSGALRETQYF.

The chain joins TRBV7-7 to TRBJ2-6, with a weak D call TRBD1 (6 bases). This CDR3 has 16 residues. V dropped 5 bases and J dropped 2 bases, with 13 bases sitting between them. Germline assignment: CDR1 SSHAT and CDR2 FNYEAQ (reference sequence). CDR3 residues: CASSPKQGAGANVLTF. For the CDR3, the DNA is TGTGCCAGCAGCCCGAAACAGGGAGCTGGGGCCAACGTCCTGACTTTC. The entire variable domain, with the rest obtained from reference TRBV7-7 and TRBJ2-6, is as follows: GAGVSQSPRYKVTKRGQDVTLRCDPISSHATLYWYQQALGQGPEFLTYFNYEAQPDKSGLPSDRFSAERPEGSISTLTIQRTEQRDSAMYRCASSPKQGAGANVLTFGAGSRLTVL.

The chain uses TRBV7-2 and TRBJ1-2; 10 bases are a match to TRBD1. From germline, CDR1 is SGHTA and CDR2 FQGNSA. This CDR3 is built from 18 residues. V shed 0 bases, J shed 8 bases, and the junction held 15 bases outside the gene matches. The CDR3 loop reads CASSLALRGGQGRRGYTF. The CDR3 region has the DNA TGTGCCAGCAGCTTAGCGTTACGCGGGGGACAGGGGCGAAGGGGCTACACCTTC. Looking up the rest from reference TRBV7-2 and TRBJ1-2 gives the full variable domain: GAGVSQSPSNKVTEKGKDVELRCDPISGHTALYWYRQSLGQGLEFLIYFQGNSAPDKSGLPSDRFSAERTGGSVSTLTIQRTQQEDSAVYLCASSLALRGGQGRRGYTFGSGTRLTVV.

The chain combines TRBV18 with TRBJ2-3; TRBD2 aligns across 10 bases. Germline CDR1 is KGHSH and CDR2 is LQKENI. This CDR3 has 18 residues. V was pared by 6 bases and J by 9 bases, with 21 bases of the junction left unmatched. CDR3 nucleotide sequence: TGTGCCAGCTCCCGGGAGGGGACTAGCGTCAGAGATACGGTGACGCAGTATTTT. Protein: CASSREGTSVRDTVTQYF.

This rearrangement joins TRBV5-1 to TRBJ2-2; no firm D call. Trimming stripped 1 base from V and 7 bases from J, with 11 bases between. Germline V gene sequence: CDR1 SGHRS, CDR2 YFSETQ. This CDR3 is built from 14 residues. CDR3 nucleotide sequence: TGCGCCAGCAGCTTGCAGCGCGAGATCGGGGAGCTGTTTTTT. Protein: CASSLQREIGELFF.

The rearrangement links TRBV10-1 to TRBJ2-7; D is possibly TRBD1 (6 bases). Germline V gene sequence: CDR1 WNHNN, CDR2 SYGVQD (reference sequence). This CDR3 is built from 13 residues. Trimming pared 7 bases from V and 2 bases from J, leaving 12 bases between. DNA of the CDR3: TGCGCCAGCACCCGGACAGCCGCCTACGAGCAGTACGTC. Translation: CASTRTAAYEQYV.

The chain uses TRBV6-5 and TRBJ1-5, with 10 bases lining up with TRBD1. Germline trimming cut 0 bases from V and 4 bases from J; bases unmatched to any gene: 0. The length of the CDR3 is 15 residues. Germline V gene lookup returns CDR1 MNHEY and CDR2 SVGAGI. The CDR3: CASSYSGQGNQPQHF. CDR3 nucleotides: TGTGCCAGCAGTTACTCGGGACAGGGGAATCAGCCCCAGCATTTT.

The chain joins TRBV14 to TRBJ1-2; 7 nucleotides match TRBD1. Germline assignment: CDR1 SGHDN and CDR2 FVKESK. The CDR3 length is 14 residues. The V segment lost 2 bases and the J segment 2 bases; nucleotides outside the gene matches: 2. The CDR3 bases are TGTGCCAGCAGCCAAAGGGACAGAAACTATGGCTACACCTTC. The encoded protein is CASSQRDRNYGYTF.

CDR3 nucleotide sequence: TGTGCCAGCAGTGAAGCGGGCCCGACTAGTGGCTATGGCTACACCTTC. Translation: CASSEAGPTSGYGYTF. The chain uses TRBV6-1 and TRBJ1-2; D call uncertain. Germline CDR1 MNHNS, CDR2 SASEGT. Trimming cost V 0 bases and J 4 bases, with 15 bases left between them. This CDR3 comprises 16 residues.

The V and J genes are TRBV19 and TRBJ1-3; TRBD1 is a possible D gene (6 bases). The CDR3 is made up of 17 amino acids. Trimming took 3 bases from V and 0 from J, leaving 15 bases between them. CDR1 and CDR2 (germline): LNHDA, SQIVND (reference sequence). CDR3 in amino acids: CASSIPTGMPSGNTIYF. In nucleotides, the CDR3 is TGTGCCAGTAGTATCCCGACAGGAATGCCCTCTGGAAACACCATATATTTT. Supplemented by reference TRBV19 and TRBJ1-3, the full variable domain reads DGGITQSPKYLFRKEGQNVTLSCEQNLNHDAMYWYRQDPGQGLRLIYYSQIVNDFQKGDIAEGYSVSREKKESFPLTVTSAQKNPTAFYLCASSIPTGMPSGNTIYFGEGSWLTVV.

This clone was recorded once. V and J are TRBV11-2 and TRBJ2-5; D is unresolved. Germline loops: CDR1 SGHAT, CDR2 FQNNGV. The CDR3 contains 12 residues. Trimming removed 3 bases from V and 3 bases from J, with 5 bases in between. The CDR3 DNA follows: TGTGCCAGCAGCTTCTCTGAAGAGACCCAGTACTTC. Residues: CASSFSEETQYF.

This clone has only one observation. The chain carries TRBV4-3 and TRBJ1-2, with D unresolved. This CDR3 comprises 15 residues. V dropped 0 bases and J dropped 2 bases, with 10 bases sitting between them. Germline V gene lookup returns CDR1 LGHNA and CDR2 YSLEER. The CDR3 loop reads CASSQENRDNYGYTF. Here the CDR3 DNA reads TGCGCCAGCAGCCAAGAAAACAGAGACAACTATGGCTACACCTTC.

The chain has TRBV2 and TRBJ2-3; 11 bases fit TRBD2. The germline gives CDR1 SNHLY, CDR2 FYNNEI. The CDR3 is made up of 15 amino acids. J was trimmed by 10 bases and V by 2 bases; bases with no gene match: 8. The CDR3 DNA reads as TGTGCCAGCAGTGAAACTAGCGGGAGACGCATTTCGCAGTATTTT. Its protein is CASSETSGRRISQYF.

V usage is TRBV5-6 and J usage is TRBJ1-5; tentative D call: TRBD1 (6 bases). Germline V gives CDR1 SGHDT, CDR2 YYEEEE. V lost 4 bases and J 0 bases, leaving 14 bases between the germline ends. CDR3 size: 16 residues. As DNA, the CDR3 is TGTGCCAGCAGCCAAAAGGGACACCGTAGCAATCAGCCCCAGCATTTT. It translates to CASSQKGHRSNQPQHF.